The 22 T cell receptor beta chains given below trace back to one sample, sequenced in a study of cytomegalovirus exposure and HLA in healthy donors. Use of 60 Vbeta and 13 Jbeta primers characterized the PCR. Here immunoSEQ multiplex PCR was the method, and the copy in TCRdb shows in-frame clones only, minus some. The profile covers some 99,000 clones, with roughly four fifths appearing a single time and around 7.2% taken by the ten largest. The sample comprised PBMCs. The source is a female donor in good health and CMV-seronegative.

This rearrangement joins TRBV6-1 to TRBJ1-3; the match to TRBD1 covers 9 bases. The germline CDR1 and CDR2 sequences are MNHNS and SASEGT. The CDR3 contains 14 residues. The V and J ends lost 6 bases and 6 bases, in that order; junction bases with no gene match: 6. In DNA form, the CDR3 reads TGTGCCAGCAGGGGACAGGGTTGGGAAAACACCATATATTTT. This gives the protein CASRGQGWENTIYF.

The rearrangement joins TRBV7-9 to TRBJ1-1; TRBD1 matches 8 bases. CDR3 length: 13 amino acids. J was trimmed by 11 bases and V by 0 bases; bases with no gene match: 5. Germline CDR1 is SEHNR and CDR2 is FQNEAQ (reference sequence). The CDR3 DNA is TGTGCCAGCAGCTTAGCGCAGGGGGCGGTCGCTTTCTTT. Translated, it gives CASSLAQGAVAFF.

This clone was recorded a few times. The gene calls are TRBV28 and TRBJ1-2; maybe TRBD1 (6 bases). The V end lost 4 bases, the J end lost 2 bases, and 14 bases lay between the germline ends. Germline V gene sequence: CDR1 MDHEN, CDR2 SYDVKM. The CDR3 has 15 amino acids. For the CDR3, the DNA is TGTGCCAGCAGTTCCACTTGGACAGCAAACTATGGCTACACCTTC. Its protein is CASSSTWTANYGYTF.

The chain joins TRBV27 to TRBJ2-7; 10 bases match TRBD1. The CDR3 loop spans 16 amino acids. J gave up 9 bases and V 6 bases, and 17 bases lay outside the gene matches. In germline, CDR1 is MNHEY, CDR2 SMNVEV (reference sequence). CDR3 protein: CASSLIPGQGFSPQYF. Here the CDR3 DNA reads TGTGCCAGCAGCCTGATACCGGGACAGGGGTTTTCTCCGCAGTACTTC.

The chain carries TRBV29-1 and TRBJ2-5; 9 bases are shared with TRBD2. Germline trimming cut 6 bases from V and 4 bases from J; bases unmatched to any gene: 0. The CDR3 totals 11 residues. The germline V gene has CDR1 SQVTM and CDR2 ANQGSEA. CDR3 sequence reads: CSVREGETQYF. The CDR3 DNA sequence: TGCAGCGTGCGGGAGGGAGAGACCCAGTACTTC. The entire variable domain, with the rest obtained from reference TRBV29-1 and TRBJ2-5, is as follows: SAVISQKPSRDICQRGTSLTIQCQVDSQVTMMFWYRQQPGQSLTLIATANQGSEATYESGFVIDKFPISRPNLTFSTLTVSNMSPEDSSIYLCSVREGETQYFGPGTRLLVL.

V gene TRBV29-1 combines with J gene TRBJ2-1; D call uncertain. The CDR3 runs 11 residues. V lost 2 bases to trimming and J lost 4 bases, with 3 bases between them. Germline V gene lookup returns CDR1 SQVTM and CDR2 ANQGSEA. The DNA of the CDR3 is TGCAGCGTTGAACAGTACAATGAGCAGTTCTTC. Its protein product is CSVEQYNEQFF.

This clone came up a few times. The rearrangement uses TRBV28 and TRBJ1-3; D is possibly TRBD1 (6 bases). This CDR3 region has 14 residues. Per germline, CDR1 MDHEN and CDR2 SYDVKM. V dropped 2 bases and J dropped 2 bases, with 7 bases sitting between them. CDR3 nucleotides: TGTGCCAGCAGTTTAGCAGGGGCTGGAAACACCATATATTTT. This translates into CASSLAGAGNTIYF.

The chain couples TRBV5-1 to TRBJ2-2; D unresolved. Germline V gene data show CDR1 as SGHRS and CDR2 as YFSETQ. The CDR3 extends over 14 amino acids. V was shortened by 4 bases and J by 4 bases, with 11 bases between the two germline ends. CDR3 amino acids: CASSPAQATGELFF. The CDR3 DNA is TGCGCCAGCAGCCCCGCGCAGGCCACCGGGGAGCTGTTTTTT.

The chain employs TRBV28 and TRBJ2-5; D might be TRBD2 (6 bases). Trimming removed 9 bases from V and 4 bases from J, with 18 bases in between. Germline V gives CDR1 MDHEN, CDR2 SYDVKM. This CDR3 is built from 14 residues. The CDR3 DNA reads as TGTGCCAGTACTTGGGCGGGGTTGAGAGAGACCCAGTACTTC. Its protein product is CASTWAGLRETQYF.

This clone was seen a single time. The chain is built from TRBV28 and TRBJ2-1, with 8 bases that match TRBD2. The CDR3 is 15 amino acids. Germline loops: CDR1 MDHEN, CDR2 SYDVKM. V shed 6 bases, J shed 2 bases, and the junction held 6 bases outside the gene matches. Written as DNA, the CDR3 is TGTGCCAGCAGCCCACTAGCGGCTCCCTACAATGAGCAGTTCTTC. Its translation: CASSPLAAPYNEQFF.

The chain links TRBV30 to TRBJ2-5; D perhaps matches TRBD1 (6 bases). V lost 0 bases, J lost 1 base, and 6 bases lay in between. CDR1 is GTSNPN, CDR2 SVGIG, per germline (reference sequence). This CDR3 region has 13 residues. CDR3: CAWSVDSQETQYF. CDR3 bases: TGTGCCTGGAGTGTGGACAGCCAAGAGACCCAGTACTTC.

The genes are TRBV7-9 and TRBJ2-7; a weak D match, TRBD1 (6 bases). CDR1 is SEHNR, CDR2 FQNEAQ, per germline (reference sequence). Trimming removed 5 bases from V and 3 bases from J, with 17 bases in between. This CDR3 comprises 15 residues. This CDR3 reads CASSLNLGTNYEQYF. DNA of the CDR3: TGTGCCAGCAGCCTAAACCTCGGGACAAACTACGAGCAGTACTTC.

This clone has just a few counts. The rearrangement links TRBV5-4 to TRBJ2-7; 7 bases line up with TRBD1. The CDR3 spans 14 residues. The germline V gene has CDR1 SGHNT and CDR2 YYREEE (reference sequence). V was clipped by 5 bases and J by 3 bases; unmatched bases: 8. In nucleotides, the CDR3 is TGTGCCAGCAGTAAACAGGGGTTAAACTACGAGCAGTACTTC. Residues: CASSKQGLNYEQYF.

The sample holds one count of this clone. The rearrangement links TRBV28 to TRBJ1-2, with unresolved D. Germline CDR1 MDHEN, CDR2 SYDVKM. Trimming pared 2 bases from V and 2 bases from J, leaving 9 bases between. The CDR3 length is 14 residues. CDR3 region: CASSLGHWNYGYTF. CDR3 DNA sequence: TGTGCCAGCAGTTTAGGGCACTGGAACTATGGCTACACCTTC.

The CDR3 loop is CASSLGEGVNTEAFF. CDR3 nucleotides: TGTGCCAGCAGCTTAGGGGAGGGGGTGAACACTGAAGCTTTCTTT. The chain is built from TRBV7-9 and TRBJ1-1, with D perhaps matching TRBD1 (6 bases). This CDR3 is built from 15 residues. Germline CDR1 is SEHNR and CDR2 is FQNEAQ (reference sequence). The V end lost 1 base, the J end lost 0 bases, and 9 bases lay between the germline ends.

This clone has more than one count but fewer than ten. This chain links TRBV11-3 with TRBJ2-2; D gene ambiguous. The CDR3 sequence is 13 residues long. CDR1 and CDR2 (germline): SGHNT, YENEEA. The V gene lost 5 bases and the J gene lost 3 bases, with 7 bases spanning the gap. The CDR3 DNA follows: TGTGCCAGCAGCCCCGGTTACACCGGGGAGCTGTTTTTT. Translated: CASSPGYTGELFF.

This clone was seen only a few times. The chain combines TRBV7-8 with TRBJ2-1; 8 bases fit TRBD2. Germline CDR1 is SGHVS and CDR2 is FQNEAQ. J lost 8 bases, V lost 2 bases, and 8 bases had no gene match. The CDR3 has 15 residues. CDR3 in DNA: TGTGCCAGCAGCTTATATCAGCGGGAGAGAGATGAGCAGTTCTTC. Translated, it gives CASSLYQRERDEQFF.

The chain couples TRBV7-3 to TRBJ2-5, with a possible D match to TRBD2 (6 bases). This CDR3 has 14 residues. V was pared by 2 bases and J by 5 bases, with 12 bases between. CDR1 and CDR2 (germline): SGHTA, FQGTGA. The CDR3 loop is CASSLGGAVETQYF. CDR3 coding DNA: TGTGCCAGCAGCTTAGGCGGGGCCGTCGAGACCCAGTACTTC.

The chain links TRBV6-5 to TRBJ2-7; 9 bases are a match to TRBD2. Germline V lookup: CDR1 MNHEY, CDR2 SVGAGI. This CDR3 is built from 13 residues. Losses at the gene ends were 7 bases for V and 3 bases for J; bases not matched to a gene: 4. This CDR3 reads CASTPTSGYEQYF. CDR3 DNA sequence: TGTGCCAGCACCCCGACTAGCGGCTACGAGCAGTACTTC.

The J gene is TRBJ2-5, the V gene TRBV7-2; 10 bases are a match to TRBD1. CDR1 is SGHTA, CDR2 FQGNSA, per germline. This CDR3 has 15 residues. V gave up 4 bases and J gave up 7 bases; unmatched junction bases: 9. The CDR3 spells CASSSRDRGVGTQYF. The DNA of the CDR3 is TGTGCCAGCAGCTCCCGGGACAGGGGAGTTGGGACCCAGTACTTC.

The chain has TRBV28 and TRBJ2-5, with 12 positions matching TRBD2. The germline CDR1 and CDR2 sequences are MDHEN and SYDVKM. The CDR3 has 15 residues. Trimming took 6 bases from V and 2 from J; bases not matched to a gene: 4. The CDR3 protein is CASSSSGRGQETQYF. CDR3 sequence (DNA): TGTGCCAGCAGCTCTAGCGGGAGGGGGCAAGAGACCCAGTACTTC.

The table lists this clone with a few counts. This chain connects TRBV4-1 to TRBJ1-4; D is unclear. The CDR3 totals 12 residues. V was clipped by 2 bases and J by 6 bases, with 4 bases between them. Per the germline V gene, CDR1 is MGHRA and CDR2 is YSYEKL. Here the CDR3 reads CASSQPYEKLFF. CDR3 nucleotide sequence: TGCGCCAGCAGCCAACCTTATGAAAAACTGTTTTTT.